This T cell receptor beta chain was profiled in a study of cytomegalovirus exposure and HLA in healthy donors. Study results and caveats: In a later analysis, TCR association rates varied by HLA locus: DRB1 most, HLA-C fewest. Overall, under 200 TCR beta chains were annotated as cytomegalovirus-associated.

CDR3 length: 15 residues. The germline V gene has CDR1 SGDLS and CDR2 YYNGEE. V lost 4 bases, J lost 0 bases, and 11 bases lay in between. In the PCR, 60 Vbeta and 13 Jbeta primers were used. The assay was immunoSEQ multiplex PCR, and TCRdb's table has in-frame clones only and misses some. Among around 130,000 clones, around 85% were seen once, and the ten largest hold about 6.7%. Regarding this clone: Its antigen is still unknown.

The sequencing input was PBMCs. The sequence was collected from a woman aged 25 to 39 in good health and CMV-seropositive. The chain employs TRBV9 and TRBJ1-5; D may be TRBD1 (5 bases). CDR3 bases: TGTGCCAGCAGCCTCCAGGGTAATAGCAATCAGCCCCAGCATTTT. Amino acid sequence: CASSLQGNSNQPQHF.